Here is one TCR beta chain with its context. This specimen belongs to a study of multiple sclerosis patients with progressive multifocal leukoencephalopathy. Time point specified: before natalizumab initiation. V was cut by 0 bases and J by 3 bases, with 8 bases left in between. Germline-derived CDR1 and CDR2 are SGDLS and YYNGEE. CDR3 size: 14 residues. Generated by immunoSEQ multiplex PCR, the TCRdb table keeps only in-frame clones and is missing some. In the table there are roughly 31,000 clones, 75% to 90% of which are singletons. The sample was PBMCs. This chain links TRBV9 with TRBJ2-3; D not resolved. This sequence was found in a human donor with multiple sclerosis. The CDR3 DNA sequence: TGTGCCAGCAGCGTAGATGTGGGAACAGATACGCAGTATTTT. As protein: CASSVDVGTDTQYF.